Below, 13 T cell receptor beta chains from the same sample are listed, as sequenced in a study of blood T cell repertoires in COVID-19 (dated by TCRdb to 2018 to 2021). Preparation of the library involved the immunoSEQ multiplex PCR assay. TCRdb mirrors the immuneACCESS table, restricted to in-frame sequences. Some clones are absent from its copies; in checked studies, under half trace to an unresolved V gene, and the reason for the others is unknown. The sample table holds fewer than 150,000 clones, of which roughly 72% were seen once. In total, the top ten clones hold roughly 10% of the sample. The sequencing input was peripheral blood. These receptors all come from a human donor in a cohort sampled during active COVID-19.

This chain uses TRBV15 with TRBJ1-1; D not certain. Trimming took 5 bases from V and 1 from J, leaving 8 bases between them. The CDR3 totals 13 residues. Germline CDR1 reads LNHNV; CDR2 reads YYDKDF (reference sequence). Here the CDR3 DNA reads TGTGCCACCAGCTCAACACGGAACACTGAAGCTTTCTTT. Amino acid sequence: CATSSTRNTEAFF.

This rearrangement joins TRBV7-9 to TRBJ2-7; D may be TRBD2 (5 bases). Trimming pared 0 bases from V and 6 bases from J, leaving 9 bases between. The CDR3 sequence is 13 residues long. CDR1 is SEHNR, CDR2 FQNEAQ, per germline (reference sequence). The CDR3 nucleotides read TGTGCCAGCAGCTTAGCGCGAGGGCTCGAGCAGTACTTC. Encoded protein: CASSLARGLEQYF. The variable domain in full, completed from reference TRBV7-9 and TRBJ2-7, reads DTGVSQNPRHKITKRGQNVTFRCDPISEHNRLYWYRQTLGQGPEFLTYFQNEAQLEKSRLLSDRFSAERPKGSFSTLEIQRTEQGDSAMYLCASSLARGLEQYFGPGTRLTVT.

This rearrangement joins TRBV28 to TRBJ2-7; 8 bases align to TRBD2. This CDR3 region has 16 residues. J gave up 4 bases and V 4 bases, and 12 bases lay outside the gene matches. The germline V gene has CDR1 MDHEN and CDR2 SYDVKM. CDR3 sequence: CASSSITGGGLYEQYF. DNA of the CDR3: TGTGCCAGCAGTTCGATCACTGGCGGGGGGTTATACGAGCAGTACTTC.

V and J are TRBV5-4 and TRBJ2-7, with D possibly matching TRBD1 (5 bases). The CDR3 has 14 residues. Germline CDR1 reads SGHNT; CDR2 reads YYREEE (reference sequence). Trimming shortened V by 0 bases and J by 7 bases, and 14 bases separated the two germline ends. The CDR3 nucleotides are TGTGCCAGCAGCTTGGATGCAGGGCTAGGTGAGCAGTACTTC. Its translation is CASSLDAGLGEQYF. Supplemented by reference TRBV5-4 and TRBJ2-7, the full variable domain reads ETGVTQSPTHLIKTRGQQVTLRCSSQSGHNTVSWYQQALGQGPQFIFQYYREEENGRGNFPPRFSGLQFPNYSSELNVNALELDDSALYLCASSLDAGLGEQYFGPGTRLTVT.

This clone was detected only a few times. The J gene is TRBJ1-4, the V gene TRBV7-9; D is unresolved. The germline V gene has CDR1 SEHNR and CDR2 FQNEAQ (reference sequence). V was pared by 7 bases and J by 5 bases, with 14 bases between. The CDR3 runs 14 residues. The CDR3 sequence is CASTVHVPNEKLFF. DNA of the CDR3: TGTGCCAGCACCGTACATGTACCGAATGAAAAACTGTTTTTT.

The V and J genes are TRBV18 and TRBJ1-2; D is unclear. Germline assignment: CDR1 KGHSH and CDR2 LQKENI. Deletions cut 2 bases from V and 3 bases from J, with 16 bases between. The CDR3 length is 16 residues. CDR3 coding DNA: TGTGCCAGCTCACCAAGCGCAACGGCACAACACTATGGCTACACCTTC. This gives the protein CASSPSATAQHYGYTF.

The chain is built from TRBV3-1 (or the pseudogene TRBV3-2) and TRBJ2-7; 10 bases are shared with TRBD1. Unmatched junction bases numbered 12, after V lost 4 bases and J lost 9 bases. This CDR3 has 15 residues. Germline CDR1 LGHDT, CDR2 YNNKEL (reference sequence). CDR3 sequence (DNA): TGTGCCAGCAGCCTGAAGGTGACAGGGGGCTCCGGGCAGTACTTC. Its translation: CASSLKVTGGSGQYF.

V is TRBV7-6 and J is TRBJ1-5; D is unresolved. V was pared by 1 base and J by 4 bases, with 5 bases between. Germline CDR1 and CDR2: SGHVS and FNYEAQ. This CDR3 has 13 amino acids. The CDR3 coding sequence is TGTGCCAGCAGCTTAGGAGAGAATCAGCCCCAGCATTTT. Its protein is CASSLGENQPQHF.

The rearrangement links TRBV30 to TRBJ2-3; 9 bases align to TRBD2. Per germline, CDR1 GTSNPN and CDR2 SVGIG (reference sequence). The CDR3 is 16 amino acids. V dropped 6 bases and J dropped 3; count of bases not matched to a gene: 13. CDR3 nucleotides: TGTGCCTGCCCTAGGAACGGGGGACTAGCAACAGATACGCAGTATTTT. The encoded protein is CACPRNGGLATDTQYF. Filled out from reference TRBV30 and TRBJ2-3, the complete variable domain reads SQTIHQWPATLVQPVGSPLSLECTVEGTSNPNLYWYRQAAGRGLQLLFYSVGIGQISSEVPQNLSASRPQDRQFILSSKKLLLSDSGFYLCACPRNGGLATDTQYFGPGTRLTVL.

The CDR3 DNA reads TGTGCCAGCAGCTTGGGAAGCGGGGTCCGCTCCTACGAGCAGTACTTC. Encoded protein: CASSLGSGVRSYEQYF. The V and J genes are TRBV5-4 and TRBJ2-7, with 7 positions matching TRBD2. Germline V gives CDR1 SGHNT, CDR2 YYREEE (reference sequence). Unmatched junction bases numbered 6, after V lost 0 bases and J lost 0 bases. The CDR3 is 16 amino acids. Together with reference TRBV5-4 and TRBJ2-7, the CDR3 gives the full variable domain: ETGVTQSPTHLIKTRGQQVTLRCSSQSGHNTVSWYQQALGQGPQFIFQYYREEENGRGNFPPRFSGLQFPNYSSELNVNALELDDSALYLCASSLGSGVRSYEQYFGPGTRLTVT.

V usage is TRBV19 and J usage is TRBJ1-1, with D uncertain. The CDR3 is made up of 13 amino acids. V was clipped by 4 bases and J by 3 bases, with 9 bases between them. CDR1 is LNHDA and CDR2 is SQIVND in the germline V gene (reference sequence). DNA for the CDR3: TGTGCCAGTAGTAACACCGCGGACACTGAAGCTTTCTTT. It encodes CASSNTADTEAFF.

This chain joins TRBV2 and TRBJ2-5; D may be TRBD1 (6 bases). The CDR3 has 12 amino acids. Germline loops: CDR1 SNHLY, CDR2 FYNNEI. The V gene lost 11 bases and the J gene lost 2 bases, with 12 bases spanning the gap. CDR3: CAGSRGQETQYF. The CDR3 bases are TGTGCCGGGTCTAGGGGGCAAGAGACCCAGTACTTC.

The chain joins TRBV6-6 to TRBJ2-7; D gene uncertain. Germline V CDR1 and CDR2: MNHNY, SVGAGI (reference sequence). This CDR3 spans 14 amino acids. Trimming took 0 bases from V and 2 from J, leaving 8 bases between them. Written as DNA, the CDR3 is TGTGCCAGCAGTTACTCGCCAGAAACCTACGAGCAGTACTTC. This translates into CASSYSPETYEQYF.